This entry is about one T cell receptor (beta chain). This clone's antigen is unknown. Base qualities are not at hand, and no much larger clone is one base apart. Libraries were constructed by PCR. These reads were obtained on an Illumina HiSeq 2500. TCR library preparation used molecular barcoding, with unique molecular identifiers applied to normalize quantification of the TCRbeta repertoire. The raw public data were reprocessed by TCRdb itself: fastp quality trimming at Q25, MiXCR clonotype calling, in-frame beta chains only. Rows are unified per CDR3 protein, each entry keeping the most common DNA and genes. In all, the sample holds 250,000 to 350,000 distinct CDR3 sequences, and roughly 9.5% of those were seen once. Over 9.5% of the sample belongs to the ten largest clones. The data are from a study of T-cell reconstitution after alpha-beta-depleted transplantation in children (TCRdb year 2016). Context from the whole study: Using TCR repertoire profiling, the study followed T-cell immune reconstitution in a quantitative way in children after TCRalphabeta/CD19-depleted allogeneic hematopoietic cell transplantation.

The source of this sequence is a human donor who donated a stem cell graft to a child with SCID. This specimen was PBMCs from the stem cell graft donor, taken from the stem cell graft.

The CDR3: CASSLGQGEGGTEAFF. Read as DNA, the sequence is TGCGCCAGCAGCCTGGGACAGGGGGAAGGAGGCACTGAAGCTTTCTTT. The rearrangement combines TRBV5-1 with TRBJ1-1, and TRBD1 aligns with 11 junction nucleotides. The CDR1 and CDR2 encoded by the germline V gene are SGHRS and YFSETQ. Including cysteine and phenylalanine, the CDR3 has 16 amino acids. The retained sequence is limited to the CDR3, 48 bases, with the frame set at the first base. Trimming takes 4 bases off V and 4 bases off J; junction bases not matched to a gene: 9.